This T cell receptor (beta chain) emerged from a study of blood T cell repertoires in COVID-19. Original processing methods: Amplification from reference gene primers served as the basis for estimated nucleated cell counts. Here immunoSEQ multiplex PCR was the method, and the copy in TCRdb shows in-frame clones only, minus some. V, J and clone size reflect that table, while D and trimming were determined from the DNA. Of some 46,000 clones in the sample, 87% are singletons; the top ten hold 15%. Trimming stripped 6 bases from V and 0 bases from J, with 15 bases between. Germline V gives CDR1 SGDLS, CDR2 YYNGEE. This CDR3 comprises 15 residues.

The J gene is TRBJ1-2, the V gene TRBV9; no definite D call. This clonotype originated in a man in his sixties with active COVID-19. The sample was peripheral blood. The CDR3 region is CASTGSQLSNYGYTF. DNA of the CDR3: TGTGCCAGCACCGGCTCACAGCTTTCTAACTATGGCTACACCTTC.